The 17 T cell receptor beta chains listed next were all sequenced from one sample in a study of response to subunit inactivated influenza vaccine. Each CDR3 protein gets one entry after TCRdb re-called the RT-PCR reads with MiXCR. Of 560,000 or so distinct CDR3 sequences in the sample, under 9% were seen once. Sequencing used PBMCs from blood, obtained less than 30 months after vaccination. The receptors derive from a man in his fifties or sixties who received an inactivated influenza vaccine.

The chain carries TRBV4-3 and TRBJ2-2; possibly TRBD1 for D (7 bases). This CDR3 has 15 amino acids. Germline V gives CDR1 LGHNA, CDR2 YSLEER. Trimming shortened V by 5 bases and J by 1 base, and 11 bases separated the two germline ends. The CDR3 reads CASSSQGGNTGELFF. The CDR3 DNA reads TGCGCCAGCAGCAGCCAGGGGGGGAACACCGGGGAGCTGTTTTTT.

This clonotype turned up a few times. The rearrangement uses TRBV5-1 and TRBJ2-7; tentative D call: TRBD2 (7 bases). CDR3 length: 12 residues. The germline CDR1 and CDR2 sequences are SGHRS and YFSETQ. Trimming stripped 6 bases from V and 4 bases from J, with 11 bases between. DNA for the CDR3: TGCGCCAGCAAAGGGGGGGTTTACGAGCAGTACTTC. Protein sequence: CASKGGVYEQYF.

This clonotype was found a few times. The genes are TRBV28 and TRBJ2-1, with D unresolved. The CDR3 is 16 residues long. Germline CDR1 MDHEN, CDR2 SYDVKM. Trimming cost V 1 base and J 3 bases, with 13 bases left between them. In nucleotides, the CDR3 is TGTGCCAGCAGTTTATCCATACAGCCGCTCTACAATGAGCAGTTCTTC. The encoded protein is CASSLSIQPLYNEQFF.

This clonotype was picked up many times. V and J are TRBV6-5 and TRBJ1-1; D is perhaps TRBD1 (5 bases). This CDR3 region has 17 residues. The germline gives CDR1 MNHEY, CDR2 SVGAGI. Deletions cut 0 bases from V and 0 bases from J, with 14 bases between. The CDR3 sequence: CASSYSFGGGMNTEAFF. CDR3 sequence (DNA): TGTGCCAGCAGTTACTCGTTTGGGGGAGGGATGAACACTGAAGCTTTCTTT.

Concerning this clonotype: The junction does not match germline at one end; this may be a read error. The chain uses TRBV6-1 and TRBJ2-5; D is unresolved. CDR3 size: 15 residues. CDR1 and CDR2 (germline): MNHNS, SASEGT. Here the CDR3 reads CASCEELGWQETQYF. The CDR3 nucleotides are TGTGCCAGCTGTGAAGAATTGGGGTGGCAAGAGACCCAGTACTTC.

This clonotype has only a few counts. This chain links TRBV20-1 with TRBJ1-5, with unresolved D. This CDR3 comprises 13 residues. V shed 4 bases and J shed 7 bases, with 14 bases lying between them. The germline V gene has CDR1 DFQATT and CDR2 SNEGSKA (reference sequence). This chain's CDR3 is CSAMWVEEQPQHF. The CDR3 bases are TGCAGTGCTATGTGGGTGGAGGAGCAGCCCCAGCATTTT.

The chain uses TRBV2 and TRBJ2-2; unclear D gene. V was cut by 0 bases and J by 4 bases, with 6 bases left in between. CDR3 length equals 14 residues. Germline assignment: CDR1 SNHLY and CDR2 FYNNEI. The CDR3 is CASSEAVGTGELFF. The CDR3 bases are TGTGCCAGCAGTGAAGCGGTGGGCACCGGGGAGCTGTTTTTT.

This chain links TRBV10-3 with TRBJ2-2; 7 positions agree with TRBD1. The CDR3 length is 15 residues. Losses at the gene ends were 7 bases for V and 4 bases for J; bases not matched to a gene: 9. Germline lookup yields CDR1 ENHRY and CDR2 SYGVKD. CDR3 DNA: TGTGCCATCAAAGGACAGGTTTCGGGCACCGGGGAGCTGTTTTTT. It specifies CAIKGQVSGTGELFF.

This clonotype appeared many times. This sequence joins TRBV28 and TRBJ1-6; 8 bases map to TRBD1. Germline CDR1 is MDHEN and CDR2 is SYDVKM. Losses at the gene ends were 2 bases for V and 6 bases for J; bases not matched to a gene: 6. The CDR3 runs 16 residues. The CDR3 nucleotides read TGTGCCAGCAGTTTACTGGGACAGGCGATTAATTCACCCCTCCACTTT. This gives the protein CASSLLGQAINSPLHF.

This clonotype was counted only a few times. The gene calls are TRBV6-2 or TRBV6-3 and TRBJ2-5; no clear D gene. Germline values: CDR1 MNHEY, CDR2 SVGEGT. Trimming pared 6 bases from V and 1 base from J, leaving 15 bases between. The CDR3 contains 15 residues. The CDR3 sequence is CASRPGHLLQETQYF. CDR3 nucleotides: TGTGCCAGCAGGCCCGGGCACCTCCTCCAAGAGACCCAGTACTTC.

The CDR3 coding sequence is TGTGCCTGGAGTGTAACAGAAATAGGGGTTGATGGGGCCAATGAGCAGTTCTTC. Amino acid sequence: CAWSVTEIGVDGANEQFF. V and J are TRBV30 and TRBJ2-1; a weak D match, TRBD1 (5 bases). The CDR3 is made up of 18 amino acids. Deletions cut 0 bases from V and 6 bases from J, with 24 bases between. Per the germline V gene, CDR1 is GTSNPN and CDR2 is SVGIG (reference sequence).

Only a few counts were recorded for this clonotype. The V gene is TRBV12-3 or TRBV12-4, the J gene TRBJ2-3; D gene uncertain. Trimming took off 3 bases at V and 0 bases at J, with 7 bases between the two ends. The CDR3 has 14 residues. The CDR3 DNA reads as TGTGCCAGCAGTTTCGCTACCAGCACAGATACGCAGTATTTT. Translation gives CASSFATSTDTQYF.

This clonotype has more than one count but fewer than ten. The rearrangement joins TRBV28 to TRBJ2-1; 7 positions agree with TRBD2. V lost 3 bases to trimming and J lost 10 bases; unmatched junction nucleotides: 12. The germline V gene encodes CDR1 MDHEN and CDR2 SYDVKM. This CDR3 comprises 15 residues. CDR3 residues: CASSFPGLLAYEQFF. The DNA for the CDR3 is TGTGCCAGCAGTTTTCCGGGACTACTAGCTTACGAGCAGTTCTTC.

J is TRBJ2-1 and V is TRBV7-8, with TRBD2 identical over 10 bases. CDR3 length equals 15 residues. The germline gives CDR1 SGHVS, CDR2 FQNEAQ. V lost 5 bases and J lost 8; bases outside the gene matches: 9. The CDR3 bases are TGTGCCAGCAGCCCGGCCACTAGCGGGATCTATGAGCAGTTCTTC. Its translation is CASSPATSGIYEQFF.

This chain connects TRBV6-4 to TRBJ2-1; 7 positions match TRBD2. Germline V gene lookup returns CDR1 MRHNA and CDR2 SNTAGT. The junction had 6 bases not matched to a gene; V was cut back by 6 bases and J by 1 base. The CDR3 runs 15 residues. This CDR3 is CASRRDYQSYNEQFF. The CDR3 DNA reads as TGTGCCAGCAGACGGGACTACCAGTCCTACAATGAGCAGTTCTTC.

In its sample, this clonotype was seen many times. CDR3 residues: CASSFMNGAPLHF. The CDR3 nucleotides are TGTGCCAGCAGTTTCATGAACGGGGCACCCCTCCACTTT. This chain joins TRBV28 and TRBJ1-6; no reliable D call. Germline V gives CDR1 MDHEN, CDR2 SYDVKM. This CDR3 has 13 residues. V lost 3 bases and J 11 bases, leaving 11 bases between the germline ends.

The sample holds many counts of this clonotype. The CDR3: CSAEGLAGRDGELFF. CDR3 sequence (DNA): TGCAGCGCCGAGGGACTAGCGGGCAGGGACGGGGAGCTGTTTTTT. The chain links TRBV29-1 to TRBJ2-2; 12 bases map to TRBD2. The trim removed 7 bases at V and 7 bases at J, leaving 10 bases unmatched. CDR1 is SQVTM and CDR2 is ANQGSEA in the germline V gene. This CDR3 spans 15 amino acids.